Following are 19 T cell receptor beta chains from one sample sequenced in a study of control samples from healthy donors and cancer patients. The repertoire was sequenced with immunoSEQ multiplex PCR; TCRdb's copy has only in-frame clones and lacks some. This table holds over 85,000 clones, around 92% found once. The sequenced sample was blood. The source is a woman under 30 in good health.

V and J are TRBV6-5 and TRBJ2-5; D is possibly TRBD1 (7 bases). Trimming shortened V by 6 bases and J by 2 bases, and 10 bases separated the two germline ends. This CDR3 is built from 13 residues. The germline gives CDR1 MNHEY, CDR2 SVGAGI. In nucleotides, the CDR3 is TGTGCCAGCAGGCAGGGGGGACAAGAGACCCAGTACTTC. Translating gives CASRQGGQETQYF.

This clone was observed once. The chain has TRBV27 and TRBJ1-6; 7 bases fit TRBD1. The germline V gene encodes CDR1 MNHEY and CDR2 SMNVEV (reference sequence). CDR3 length: 12 amino acids. After removal of 6 bases from V and 13 bases from J, the junction contained 6 bases not matched to a gene. CDR3 nucleotides: TGTGCCAGCAGGGGAGGGGGCTCTCCCCTCCACTTT. As protein: CASRGGGSPLHF.

In this sample, this clone turned up once. CDR3 loop: CASGDTYNEQFF. The CDR3 DNA follows: TGTGCCAGCGGGGATACCTACAATGAGCAGTTCTTC. The genes are TRBV9 and TRBJ2-1; D remains ambiguous. Germline assignment: CDR1 SGDLS and CDR2 YYNGEE. V lost 7 bases and J 2 bases, leaving 7 bases between the germline ends. The CDR3 spans 12 residues.

V and J are TRBV7-9 and TRBJ1-4; D is uncertain. V lost 5 bases, J lost 4 bases, and 17 bases lay in between. This CDR3 region has 16 residues. Germline loops: CDR1 SEHNR, CDR2 FQNEAQ (reference sequence). The CDR3 loop reads CASSLHNPFFNEKLFF. The CDR3 nucleotides are TGTGCCAGCAGCCTCCACAATCCGTTCTTTAATGAAAAACTGTTTTTT.

This chain uses TRBV28 with TRBJ1-1, with 9 positions matching TRBD1. CDR3 size: 15 residues. The V segment lost 5 bases and the J segment 5 bases; nucleotides outside the gene matches: 9. The germline V gene has CDR1 MDHEN and CDR2 SYDVKM. CDR3 in amino acids: CASSPRQGGWTEAFF. CDR3 nucleotides: TGTGCCAGCAGTCCGCGACAGGGGGGCTGGACTGAAGCTTTCTTT.

The sample holds one count of this clone. The chain's CDR3 is CASSQDTQGSLTDTQYF. The CDR3 DNA follows: TGTGCCAGCAGCCAAGATACACAGGGAAGTCTCACAGATACGCAGTATTTT. This sequence joins TRBV3-1 (or the pseudogene TRBV3-2) and TRBJ2-3; D is perhaps TRBD1 (6 bases). Germline V gene lookup returns CDR1 LGHDT and CDR2 YNNKEL (reference sequence). V was cut by 0 bases and J by 2 bases, with 15 bases left in between. CDR3 length: 17 amino acids.

CDR3 DNA: TGCGCCAGCAGCTTGGCCGGGACAGAAACTTTCTTT. Translated: CASSLAGTETFF. The rearrangement joins TRBV5-1 to TRBJ1-1, with 7 bases matching TRBD1. With V trimmed by 0 bases and J by 12 bases, 5 bases remained unmatched. The CDR3 consists of 12 residues. Germline V gene data show CDR1 as SGHRS and CDR2 as YFSETQ.

V and J are TRBV25-1 and TRBJ1-1; weak D call: TRBD1 (6 bases). CDR3 length equals 14 residues. V shed 7 bases and J shed 4 bases, with 16 bases lying between them. The germline CDR1 and CDR2 sequences are MGHDK and SYGVNS. CDR3 region: CASTVTGSGTEAFF. In DNA form, the CDR3 reads TGTGCCAGCACTGTGACAGGATCAGGCACTGAAGCTTTCTTT.

This chain uses TRBV7-9 with TRBJ1-1, with D perhaps matching TRBD1 (5 bases). CDR1 is SEHNR and CDR2 is FQNEAQ in the germline V gene (reference sequence). The length of the CDR3 is 14 residues. Trimming cost V 5 bases and J 1 base, with 11 bases left between them. The DNA of the CDR3 is TGTGCCAGCAGCGTTTTGCAGGGGAACACTGAAGCTTTCTTT. It encodes CASSVLQGNTEAFF.

This sequence joins TRBV19 and TRBJ2-5, with D perhaps matching TRBD1 or TRBD2 (6 bases each). CDR1 and CDR2 (germline): LNHDA, SQIVND (reference sequence). The CDR3 has 13 residues. The V end was cut by 5 bases, the J end by 7 bases, with 14 bases between. In nucleotides, the CDR3 is TGTGCCAGTAGTCCGTCCAGGGGAGGGACCCAGTACTTC. It translates to CASSPSRGGTQYF.

V gene TRBV5-1 combines with J gene TRBJ2-7, with 7 bases aligning to TRBD2. Germline V gene lookup returns CDR1 SGHRS and CDR2 YFSETQ. The CDR3 is made up of 15 amino acids. V shed 0 bases and J 3 bases; nucleotides not matched to a gene: 6. CDR3: CASSLAGGGVYEQYF. The CDR3 coding sequence is TGCGCCAGCAGCTTGGCCGGTGGGGGGGTCTACGAGCAGTACTTC.

The CDR3, as DNA: TGTGCCAGCAGCCCGAGAGGGGTTATGGGCAATCAGCCCCAGCATTTT. Translated, it gives CASSPRGVMGNQPQHF. The chain recombines TRBV5-6 with TRBJ1-5; a weak D match, TRBD1 (5 bases). V lost 4 bases and J 2 bases, leaving 16 bases between the germline ends. Germline CDR1 SGHDT, CDR2 YYEEEE. This CDR3 contains 16 residues.

The chain couples TRBV6-5 to TRBJ2-3; weak D call: TRBD2 (5 bases). CDR3 length equals 14 residues. Looked up from germline, CDR1 is MNHEY and CDR2 is SVGAGI. The ends were cut back, 0 bases at V and 4 bases at J, with 8 bases in the middle. In DNA form, the CDR3 reads TGTGCCAGCAGTTACTCGGAGGTCCCAGATACGCAGTATTTT. It translates to CASSYSEVPDTQYF.

The chain has TRBV7-8 and TRBJ2-6; D not resolved. Trimming took 5 bases from V and 0 from J, leaving 17 bases between them. This CDR3 is built from 18 residues. Germline V gene sequence: CDR1 SGHVS, CDR2 FQNEAQ. The CDR3 DNA is TGTGCCAGCAGCCCAGCCAGCCGACTTGCCTCTGGGGCCAACGTCCTGACTTTC. It encodes CASSPASRLASGANVLTF.

This clone has a single count. This chain uses TRBV30 with TRBJ1-6; D is perhaps TRBD1 (6 bases). The CDR3 is 11 amino acids. Germline V CDR1 and CDR2: GTSNPN, SVGIG (reference sequence). V lost 2 bases and J 11 bases, leaving 7 bases between the germline ends. CDR3 sequence (DNA): TGTGCCTGGAGTCCAGGGGCACCCCTCCACTTT. This codes for CAWSPGAPLHF.

The V gene is TRBV19, the J gene TRBJ2-1; 14 bases are a match to TRBD2. Looked up from germline, CDR1 is LNHDA and CDR2 is SQIVND (reference sequence). Trimming cost V 3 bases and J 4 bases; bases outside gene matches: 5. This CDR3 region has 17 residues. DNA of the CDR3: TGTGCCAGTAGTATCGCGACTAGCGGGGGGGTTTACAATGAGCAGTTCTTC. It specifies CASSIATSGGVYNEQFF.

This chain links TRBV7-9 with TRBJ1-6; D gene unclear. There are 14 residues in the CDR3. CDR1 SEHNR and CDR2 FQNEAQ come from the germline V gene (reference sequence). Trimming left V 1 base short and J 7 bases short, with 8 bases between. CDR3: CASSLGQPNSPLHF. The CDR3 DNA follows: TGTGCCAGCAGCTTAGGGCAGCCCAATTCACCCCTCCACTTT.

The chain couples TRBV15 to TRBJ1-2; no clear D. V was shortened by 0 bases and J by 8 bases, with 19 bases between the two germline ends. The CDR3 contains 16 residues. Germline V gene lookup returns CDR1 LNHNV and CDR2 YYDKDF (reference sequence). The CDR3 is CATSRDLTGEFRGYTF. In DNA form, the CDR3 reads TGTGCCACCAGCAGAGATCTGACTGGGGAGTTCAGAGGCTACACCTTC.

On this clone: The DNA is omitted, as the CDR3 cannot be located on it reliably, and the CDR3 follows TCRdb's listing. V usage is TRBV19 and J usage is TRBJ2-7; TRBD1 is taken as the D call from the table, unchecked against the DNA. From its first to its last residue, the CDR3 has 17 amino acids. In germline, CDR1 is LNHDA, CDR2 SQIVND (reference sequence). Here the CDR3 reads CAIRRYPCLGQGHEQYF.